The T cell receptor (beta chain) described here comes from a study of blood T cell repertoires in COVID-19. The CDR3 contains 13 residues. Germline-derived CDR1 and CDR2 are SEHNR and FQNEAQ (reference sequence). With V trimmed by 4 bases and J by 12 bases, 8 bases remained unmatched. This table comes from immunoSEQ multiplex PCR, and its TCRdb copy is limited to in-frame clones, with some not included. The sample lists about 66,000 clones, 91% occurring once. This TCR was sampled from a human donor in a cohort sampled during active COVID-19. The rearrangement links TRBV7-9 to TRBJ2-1; 8 bases line up with TRBD1. The sample comprised peripheral blood. The CDR3 reads CASSSLGQGWQFF. The CDR3 DNA sequence: TGTGCCAGCAGCTCCCTCGGACAGGGCTGGCAGTTCTTC.